This T cell receptor beta chain comes out of a study of CD8 T cells in ankylosing spondylitis. Overall study findings and caveats: One TCR beta motif, made up of about 8 highly homologous variants, appeared characteristic of ankylosing spondylitis blood.

CDR3 size: 16 residues. In making TCR beta libraries, quantitative 5'-RACE with molecular barcodes was used. Each CDR3 protein is one row after TCRdb ran MiXCR on the 5' RACE reads. Altogether fewer than 550,000 distinct CDR3 sequences are present, roughly 5.3% being singletons, with the ten largest covering roughly 3.2%. The table lists this clonotype with many counts. Its antigen is as yet unknown. The source is a male donor with ankylosing spondylitis. V usage is TRBV21-1 and J usage is TRBJ1-1; the D call in the table, TRBD1, was not verified against the DNA. TRBV21-1 is a pseudogene. Source material: blood, either unsorted or a sorted T cell fraction (not recorded which). The CDR3 bases are TGTGCCAGCATTCCCGAGGCGGGGGGGGCGGACACTGAAGCTTTCTTT. Its protein is CASIPEAGGADTEAFF.